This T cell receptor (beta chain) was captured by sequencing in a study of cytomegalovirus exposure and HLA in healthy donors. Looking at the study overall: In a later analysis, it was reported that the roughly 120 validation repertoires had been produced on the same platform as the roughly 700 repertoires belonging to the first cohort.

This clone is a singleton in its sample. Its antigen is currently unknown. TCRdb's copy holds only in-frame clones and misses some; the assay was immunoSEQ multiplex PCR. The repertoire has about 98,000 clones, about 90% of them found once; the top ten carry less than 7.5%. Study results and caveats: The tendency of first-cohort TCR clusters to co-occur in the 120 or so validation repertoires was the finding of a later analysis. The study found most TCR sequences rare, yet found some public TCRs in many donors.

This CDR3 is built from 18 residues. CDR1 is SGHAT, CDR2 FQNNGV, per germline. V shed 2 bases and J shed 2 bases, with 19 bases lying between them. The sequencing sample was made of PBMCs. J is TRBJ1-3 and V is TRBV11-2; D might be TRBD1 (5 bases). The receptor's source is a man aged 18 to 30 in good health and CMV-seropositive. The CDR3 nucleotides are TGTGCCAGCAGCTTACCCACGGTGGGTGGGGCGCCTGGAAACACCATATATTTT. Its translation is CASSLPTVGGAPGNTIYF. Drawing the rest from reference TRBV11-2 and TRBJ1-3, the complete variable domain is EAGVAQSPRYKIIEKRQSVAFWCNPISGHATLYWYQQILGQGPKLLIQFQNNGVVDDSQLPKDRFSAERLKGVDSTLKIQPAKLEDSAVYLCASSLPTVGGAPGNTIYFGEGSWLTVV.